These 17 T cell receptor beta chains share one sample of origin, sequenced in a study of blood T cell repertoires in COVID-19. The repertoire was sequenced with immunoSEQ multiplex PCR; TCRdb's copy has only in-frame clones and lacks some. Of 200,000 to 300,000 clones detected, over 70% appear once; the ten largest clones hold 3.1%. Input material: PBMCs or T cells enriched from blood (not recorded which). The receptors derive from a woman aged 40 to 50 who had been exposed to COVID-19.

The chain employs TRBV28 and TRBJ2-7, with no clear D. CDR1 MDHEN and CDR2 SYDVKM come from the germline V gene. V was pared by 5 bases and J by 3 bases, with 14 bases between. The CDR3 length is 14 residues. The CDR3 protein is CASSPSTSLYEQYF. CDR3 in DNA: TGTGCCAGCAGTCCCTCGACAAGCCTCTACGAGCAGTACTTC.

The chain links TRBV19 to TRBJ1-1, with TRBD1 matching 8 bases. The J segment lost 4 bases and the V segment lost 6 bases, leaving 10 bases of the junction unmatched. CDR1 and CDR2 (germline): LNHDA, SQIVND (reference sequence). The CDR3 extends over 15 amino acids. The CDR3 is CASSQAGGRGTEAFF. The CDR3 DNA reads as TGTGCCAGTAGCCAAGCAGGGGGCCGTGGCACTGAAGCTTTCTTT.

This clone came up once. This chain joins TRBV7-3 and TRBJ1-1, with D possibly TRBD1 on 5 matching bases. V shed 5 bases and J shed 6 bases, with 13 bases lying between them. The CDR3 has 13 residues. In germline, CDR1 is SGHTA, CDR2 FQGTGA. The CDR3 here is CASSPNRQSEAFF. The CDR3 DNA reads TGTGCCAGCAGCCCCAACCGACAGTCTGAAGCTTTCTTT.

This sequence joins TRBV7-9 and TRBJ2-1; tentatively, D is TRBD2 (6 bases). Germline V gene data show CDR1 as SEHNR and CDR2 as FQNEAQ (reference sequence). The CDR3 is 15 residues long. Trimming shortened V by 1 base and J by 4 bases, and 11 bases separated the two germline ends. The CDR3 DNA reads as TGTGCCAGCAGCTTAGGACTAGTGGTTTACAATGAGCAGTTCTTC. This sequence encodes CASSLGLVVYNEQFF.

V and J are TRBV29-1 and TRBJ2-5, with D unresolved. The CDR3 sequence is 11 residues long. V was pared by 4 bases and J by 4 bases, with 7 bases between. Germline CDR1 reads SQVTM; CDR2 reads ANQGSEA. In nucleotides, the CDR3 is TGCAGCGTTGTAGATCTAGAGACCCAGTACTTC. It is translated as CSVVDLETQYF.

V and J are TRBV28 and TRBJ2-1; unclear D gene. V lost 5 bases and J 6 bases, leaving 8 bases between the germline ends. This CDR3 has 12 amino acids. Germline CDR1 is MDHEN and CDR2 is SYDVKM. Here the CDR3 DNA reads TGTGCCAGCAGTCTTTCAGTCAATGAGCAGTTCTTC. Residues: CASSLSVNEQFF.

The chain employs TRBV7-2 and TRBJ2-3; the D is unclear. The CDR3 consists of 13 residues. Trimming left V 1 base short and J 6 bases short, with 8 bases between. The germline V gene encodes CDR1 SGHTA and CDR2 FQGNSA. The CDR3 DNA reads as TGTGCCAGCAGCTTAGTCTACTTGGATACGCAGTATTTT. This sequence encodes CASSLVYLDTQYF.

The chain is built from TRBV7-7 and TRBJ2-7; perhaps TRBD2 as D (5 bases). Per germline, CDR1 SSHAT and CDR2 FNYEAQ (reference sequence). V shed 5 bases and J shed 2 bases, with 13 bases lying between them. CDR3 length: 14 amino acids. The CDR3 reads CASSPLGGAYEQYF. In DNA form, the CDR3 reads TGTGCCAGCAGCCCTCTAGGAGGAGCCTACGAGCAGTACTTC.

V and J are TRBV19 and TRBJ2-1; 14 nucleotides align to TRBD2. This CDR3 comprises 16 residues. CDR1 is LNHDA and CDR2 is SQIVND in the germline V gene (reference sequence). V gave up 5 bases and J gave up 6 bases; unmatched junction bases: 6. The CDR3 loop is CASSSPGTSGSNEQFF. The CDR3 DNA follows: TGTGCCAGTAGTTCCCCCGGGACTAGCGGGAGCAATGAGCAGTTCTTC.

The chain carries TRBV11-2 and TRBJ1-5; no firm D call. Germline CDR1 and CDR2: SGHAT and FQNNGV. The CDR3 is 11 amino acids. V dropped 10 bases and J dropped 8 bases, with 12 bases sitting between them. CDR3 sequence: CATGEGKPQHF. CDR3 nucleotide sequence: TGTGCCACCGGGGAGGGTAAGCCCCAGCATTTT.

The gene calls are TRBV19 and TRBJ1-2; the match to TRBD1 covers 8 bases. V trimming: 3 bases; J trimming: 4 bases; junction bases outside the gene matches: 1. Germline lookup yields CDR1 LNHDA and CDR2 SQIVND (reference sequence). This CDR3 comprises 13 residues. For the CDR3, the DNA is TGTGCCAGTAGTATCGACAGGGGCTATGGCTACACCTTC. It translates to CASSIDRGYGYTF. The full variable domain, completed using reference TRBV19 and TRBJ1-2, is DGGITQSPKYLFRKEGQNVTLSCEQNLNHDAMYWYRQDPGQGLRLIYYSQIVNDFQKGDIAEGYSVSREKKESFPLTVTSAQKNPTAFYLCASSIDRGYGYTFGSGTRLTVV.

The rearrangement joins TRBV4-3 to TRBJ2-3; 8 positions agree with TRBD2. This CDR3 is 15 amino acids long. Germline assignment: CDR1 LGHNA and CDR2 YSLEER. V lost 0 bases, J lost 6 bases, and 5 bases stayed unmatched. CDR3 sequence (DNA): TGCGCCAGCAGCCAAGATAGCGGGACTAGTGATACGCAGTATTTT. It translates to CASSQDSGTSDTQYF.

This clone was counted a single time. The J gene is TRBJ2-3, the V gene TRBV19; TRBD2 aligns across 12 bases. Looked up from germline, CDR1 is LNHDA and CDR2 is SQIVND (reference sequence). V lost 5 bases to trimming and J lost 2 bases; unmatched junction nucleotides: 8. The CDR3 spans 17 residues. The CDR3 region has the DNA TGTGCCAGTAGTGGGCTAGCGGGAGGGCGAGTCACAGATACGCAGTATTTT. Translated, it gives CASSGLAGGRVTDTQYF.

V and J are TRBV28 and TRBJ1-1; D is possibly TRBD1 (6 bases). Trimming took 1 base from V and 3 from J, leaving 6 bases between them. The germline gives CDR1 MDHEN, CDR2 SYDVKM. The CDR3 has 13 residues. CDR3 residues: CASSLYRDTEAFF. CDR3 coding DNA: TGTGCCAGCAGTTTATACAGGGACACTGAAGCTTTCTTT. The variable domain in full, completed from reference TRBV28 and TRBJ1-1, reads DVKVTQSSRYLVKRTGEKVFLECVQDMDHENMFWYRQDPGLGLRLIYFSYDVKMKEKGDIPEGYSVSREKKERFSLILESASTNQTSMYLCASSLYRDTEAFFGQGTRLTVV.

This clone has just a few counts. The chain carries TRBV4-1 and TRBJ2-7; 8 bases line up with TRBD1. V dropped 1 base and J dropped 3; count of bases not matched to a gene: 20. Germline CDR1 reads MGHRA; CDR2 reads YSYEKL. The CDR3 consists of 20 residues. The CDR3 DNA is TGCGCCAGCAGCCAAGGAACCAGGGGGCGTATCAGTATTAGGGACTACGAGCAGTACTTC. Amino acids: CASSQGTRGRISIRDYEQYF.

V usage is TRBV18 and J usage is TRBJ1-1; TRBD1 is a possible D gene (5 bases). The V and J ends lost 3 bases and 7 bases respectively, with 15 bases between them. This CDR3 contains 14 residues. Germline V CDR1 and CDR2: KGHSH, LQKENI. The CDR3 region has the DNA TGTGCCAGCTCACCGGAACAGGTTATGAGTGAAGCTTTCTTT. It is translated as CASSPEQVMSEAFF. Supplemented by reference TRBV18 and TRBJ1-1, the full variable domain reads NAGVMQNPRHLVRRRGQEARLRCSPMKGHSHVYWYRQLPEEGLKFMVYLQKENIIDESGMPKERFSAEFPKEGPSILRIQQVVRGDSAAYFCASSPEQVMSEAFFGQGTRLTVV.

This chain connects TRBV19 to TRBJ1-2, with D perhaps TRBD1 (6 bases). Between the trimmed V and J ends, which lost 2 bases and 6 bases, there was a span of 19 bases. Germline V lookup: CDR1 LNHDA, CDR2 SQIVND (reference sequence). CDR3 length equals 16 residues. The CDR3 sequence: CASSILGGGDIHGYTF. The DNA of the CDR3 is TGTGCCAGTAGTATACTAGGGGGGGGCGACATACATGGCTACACCTTC.